This entry lists 17 T cell receptor beta chains sequenced from one sample in a study of T cell responses to AZD1222 COVID-19 vaccine. The data were produced by immunoSEQ multiplex PCR, yet TCRdb's version contains in-frame clones alone and is incomplete. The sample has about 120,000 clones, about 90% seen once. This specimen was peripheral blood, taken 28 days after the second AZD1222 dose. The receptors stem from an adult who received the AZD1222 COVID-19 vaccine.

J is TRBJ2-7 and V is TRBV5-1, with 13 positions matching TRBD2. Trimming removed 2 bases from V and 2 bases from J; junction bases left unmatched: 1. Germline loops: CDR1 SGHRS, CDR2 YFSETQ. CDR3 length: 15 amino acids. The CDR3 DNA reads TGCGCCAGCAGCTTAGGACTAGCGGGAGCCTACGAGCAGTACTTC. Translation: CASSLGLAGAYEQYF.

The chain joins TRBV10-1 to TRBJ1-2; D call uncertain. Trimming took 3 bases from V and 8 from J, leaving 10 bases between them. This CDR3 spans 12 amino acids. Germline V gene lookup returns CDR1 WNHNN and CDR2 SYGVQD (reference sequence). The CDR3 nucleotides are TGCGCCAGCAGTGACACTCCCTTCGGCTACACCTTC. The encoded protein is CASSDTPFGYTF.

V and J are TRBV5-1 and TRBJ2-1; 15 bases line up with TRBD2. The CDR3 runs 17 residues. Germline V gene data show CDR1 as SGHRS and CDR2 as YFSETQ. The J segment lost 3 bases and the V segment lost 2 bases, leaving 3 bases of the junction unmatched. For the CDR3, the DNA is TGCGCCAGCAGCTTAGGACTAGCGGGAGGGTTCTACAATGAGCAGTTCTTC. Encoded protein: CASSLGLAGGFYNEQFF.

The V gene is TRBV6-5, the J gene TRBJ2-5, with 8 bases fitting TRBD2. Looked up from germline, CDR1 is MNHEY and CDR2 is SVGAGI. Trimming at V came to 7 bases and at J to 2 bases, leaving 9 bases not matched to a gene. The CDR3 is made up of 15 amino acids. CDR3 in DNA: TGTGCCAGCAAAGACCCTACTAGCGGACAAGAGACCCAGTACTTC. It yields the protein CASKDPTSGQETQYF.

The chain is built from TRBV3-1 (or the pseudogene TRBV3-2) and TRBJ2-1; D is uncertain. Trimming cost V 4 bases and J 10 bases, with 17 bases left between them. The CDR3 is made up of 14 amino acids. The germline gives CDR1 LGHDT, CDR2 YNNKEL (reference sequence). DNA for the CDR3: TGTGCCAGCAGCCCGAACCCTGGGTCCCGGGAGCAGTTCTTC. This translates into CASSPNPGSREQFF.

The J gene is TRBJ2-1, the V gene TRBV4-1; D unclear. With 0 bases removed from V and 8 bases from J, the gap between germline ends came to 11 bases. CDR1 is MGHRA, CDR2 YSYEKL, per germline. This CDR3 comprises 14 residues. CDR3 amino acids: CASSQDRTIDEQFF. In DNA, the CDR3 is TGCGCCAGCAGCCAAGACCGTACAATCGATGAGCAGTTCTTC.

The V and J genes are TRBV7-9 and TRBJ1-5, with a tentative D call TRBD1 (6 bases). Germline V gene sequence: CDR1 SEHNR, CDR2 FQNEAQ (reference sequence). V was trimmed by 3 bases and J by 2 bases, leaving 17 bases between them. The CDR3 loop spans 17 amino acids. CDR3: CASSFFSIRQGNQPQHF. CDR3 coding DNA: TGTGCCAGCAGCTTCTTCAGCATCCGACAGGGCAATCAGCCCCAGCATTTT.

The CDR3 loop is CASSNEPGQEQFF. The CDR3 DNA is TGTGCCAGCAGCAACGAACCGGGACAAGAGCAGTTCTTC. The rearrangement joins TRBV21-1 to TRBJ2-1; the DNA was not compared with TRBD1, the D call given in the table. TRBV21-1 is a listed pseudogene. The CDR3 spans 13 residues.

The chain has TRBV13 and TRBJ2-7; D may be TRBD2 (5 bases). This CDR3 spans 15 amino acids. CDR1 is PRHDT, CDR2 FYEKMQ, per germline (reference sequence). V lost 2 bases to trimming and J lost 2 bases, with 13 bases between them. The CDR3 loop is CASSLNLDGTYEQYF. As DNA, the CDR3 is TGTGCCAGCAGCTTAAACCTGGACGGGACCTACGAGCAGTACTTC.

The chain has TRBV7-9 and TRBJ2-5, with 7 positions matching TRBD2. The CDR3 sequence is 16 residues long. The V segment lost 5 bases and the J segment 3 bases; nucleotides outside the gene matches: 12. Germline V lookup: CDR1 SEHNR, CDR2 FQNEAQ (reference sequence). CDR3 loop: CASSPKGLNREETQYF. The CDR3 DNA follows: TGTGCCAGCAGCCCAAAGGGACTAAATCGGGAAGAGACCCAGTACTTC.

The chain employs TRBV14 and TRBJ1-1; 9 bases map to TRBD1. CDR1 and CDR2 from the germline V gene are SGHDN and FVKESK. V lost 5 bases and J lost 10; bases outside the gene matches: 8. The CDR3 consists of 13 residues. The CDR3 DNA reads as TGTGCCAGCAGCTTTACAGGGGGCGGTGGAGCTTTCTTT. Translated: CASSFTGGGGAFF.

CDR3 region: CASSYRPEGYGYTF. DNA of the CDR3: TGTGCCAGCAGTTACCGCCCGGAAGGCTATGGCTACACCTTC. The chain couples TRBV6-5 to TRBJ1-2; D not certain. Trimming shortened V by 2 bases and J by 4 bases, and 11 bases separated the two germline ends. Germline assignment: CDR1 MNHEY and CDR2 SVGAGI. CDR3 length: 14 amino acids.

The CDR3 DNA follows: TGTGCCAGTAGGATTGACGGTTACAATCAGCCCCAGCATTTT. Translation gives CASRIDGYNQPQHF. V is TRBV19 and J is TRBJ1-5; D ambiguous. V shed 6 bases and J shed 3 bases, with 12 bases lying between them. Germline V gene data show CDR1 as LNHDA and CDR2 as SQIVND (reference sequence). This CDR3 contains 14 residues.

In this sample, this clone turned up once. The rearrangement links TRBV9 to TRBJ2-7, with 12 bases that match TRBD1. This CDR3 spans 14 amino acids. J was trimmed by 9 bases and V by 5 bases; bases with no gene match: 9. Germline CDR1 reads SGDLS; CDR2 reads YYNGEE. The CDR3 region is CASSGPGQGARQYF. CDR3 coding DNA: TGTGCCAGCAGTGGCCCGGGACAGGGGGCGAGGCAGTACTTC.

The chain is built from TRBV7-8 and TRBJ1-2; TRBD1 is a possible D gene (6 bases). The CDR3 is 15 residues long. V lost 5 bases to trimming and J lost 0 bases, with 13 bases between them. Germline loops: CDR1 SGHVS, CDR2 FQNEAQ. CDR3 region: CASSETQGTNYGYTF. The CDR3 DNA sequence: TGTGCCAGCAGCGAGACACAGGGAACTAACTATGGCTACACCTTC.

In regard to this clone: Other DNA sequences within the sample encode an identical CDR3. V and J are TRBV28 and TRBJ2-7; D is undetermined. Germline V gene lookup returns CDR1 MDHEN and CDR2 SYDVKM. The CDR3 contains 12 residues. V was trimmed by 3 bases and J by 4 bases, leaving 7 bases between them. The CDR3 nucleotides are TGTGCCAGCAGTTTGGCCACGTACGAGCAGTACTTC. It specifies CASSLATYEQYF.

The J gene is TRBJ2-1, the V gene TRBV9; TRBD1 matches at 8 bases. Germline trimming cut 3 bases from V and 8 bases from J; bases unmatched to any gene: 7. This CDR3 comprises 14 residues. CDR1 and CDR2 from the germline V gene are SGDLS and YYNGEE. CDR3 loop: CASSGWDRKDEQFF. For the CDR3, the DNA is TGTGCCAGCAGCGGCTGGGACAGGAAGGATGAGCAGTTCTTC.